Shown below are 13 T cell receptor beta chains from a single sample sequenced in a study of technical replicates of blood from several donors. TCRdb's copy holds only in-frame clones and misses some; the assay was immunoSEQ multiplex PCR. The sample consists of approximately 73,000 clones, 96% of them appearing once. The sample consisted of T cells isolated from PBMCs. These receptors were taken from a human donor in good health.

V gene TRBV7-9 combines with J gene TRBJ1-1; a weak D match, TRBD1 (5 bases). CDR1 is SEHNR, CDR2 FQNEAQ, per germline (reference sequence). The CDR3 covers 12 residues. Trimming stripped 9 bases from V and 6 bases from J, with 14 bases between. The CDR3 spells CASARANAEAFF. The CDR3 DNA is TGTGCCAGTGCCAGGGCTAATGCTGAAGCTTTCTTT.

The chain joins TRBV5-4 to TRBJ1-1; no reliable D call. The V end was cut by 2 bases, the J end by 1 base, with 12 bases between. Per the germline V gene, CDR1 is SGHNT and CDR2 is YYREEE (reference sequence). This CDR3 spans 15 amino acids. CDR3 in amino acids: CASSLGLAANTEAFF. Here the CDR3 DNA reads TGTGCCAGCAGCTTAGGGCTAGCAGCGAACACTGAAGCTTTCTTT.

The rearrangement links TRBV13 to TRBJ2-2, with 9 positions matching TRBD1. The CDR3 length is 16 residues. V was pared by 6 bases and J by 7 bases, with 12 bases of the junction left unmatched. The germline gives CDR1 PRHDT, CDR2 FYEKMQ (reference sequence). The CDR3 coding sequence is TGTGCCAGCAGGACACCGGGACAGGGCACTATCGGGGAGCTGTTTTTT. Translating it yields CASRTPGQGTIGELFF.

This clone was detected only once. This chain joins TRBV4-3 and TRBJ2-6, with D uncertain. CDR1 is LGHNA and CDR2 is YSLEER in the germline V gene. V shed 4 bases and J shed 2 bases, with 9 bases lying between them. This CDR3 spans 15 amino acids. DNA of the CDR3: TGCGCCAGCAGCCTTGGAGTCCCTGGGGCCAACGTCCTGACTTTC. Translation gives CASSLGVPGANVLTF.

The gene calls are TRBV4-3 and TRBJ2-2; D not certain. CDR3 length: 14 amino acids. Trimming cost V 1 base and J 4 bases, with 7 bases left between them. Germline CDR1 and CDR2: LGHNA and YSLEER. CDR3: CASSQGLVTGELFF. CDR3 nucleotide sequence: TGCGCCAGCAGCCAAGGGCTAGTCACCGGGGAGCTGTTTTTT.

This clone came up once. The chain has TRBV9 and TRBJ2-7; D possibly corresponds to TRBD2 (6 bases). Trimming stripped 0 bases from V and 6 bases from J, with 13 bases between. Germline CDR1 is SGDLS and CDR2 is YYNGEE. This CDR3 contains 14 residues. The CDR3 loop is CASSVGSGGSEQYF. Here the CDR3 DNA reads TGTGCCAGCAGCGTAGGAAGCGGAGGGAGCGAGCAGTACTTC.

V is TRBV11-2 and J is TRBJ2-6; 12 nucleotides align to TRBD2. This CDR3 contains 19 residues. The V gene's germline CDR1 is SGHAT and CDR2 FQNNGV. The J segment lost 2 bases and the V segment lost 3 bases, leaving 8 bases of the junction unmatched. The CDR3 DNA is TGTGCCAGCAGCTTCCCGACTAGCGGGAGCTTTGCTGGGGCCAACGTCCTGACTTTC. Protein sequence: CASSFPTSGSFAGANVLTF.

CDR3 DNA sequence: TGTGCCAGCAGCCAAGATTGGCGGGAGCTTACAGATACGCAGTATTTT. Translated: CASSQDWRELTDTQYF. The rearrangement joins TRBV4-2 to TRBJ2-3, with TRBD2 matching over 7 bases. The germline CDR1 and CDR2 sequences are LGHNA and YNFKEQ. The CDR3 has 16 amino acids. Trimming removed 0 bases from V and 3 bases from J; junction bases left unmatched: 6.

The V gene is TRBV7-9, the J gene TRBJ1-5, with a tentative D call TRBD1 (5 bases). Germline assignment: CDR1 SEHNR and CDR2 FQNEAQ (reference sequence). The V end lost 5 bases, the J end lost 7 bases, and 21 bases lay between the germline ends. The CDR3 loop spans 16 amino acids. The CDR3 nucleotides read TGTGCCAGCAGCCCCGATGGTGGGGGGGTAGGGCAGCCCCAGCATTTT. Protein sequence: CASSPDGGGVGQPQHF.

The genes are TRBV18 and TRBJ2-3; D gene ambiguous. This CDR3 has 14 residues. Trimming took off 5 bases at V and 0 bases at J, with 9 bases between the two ends. Germline CDR1 is KGHSH and CDR2 is LQKENI. CDR3 DNA sequence: TGTGCCAGCTCAGAGGCGGCTAGCACAGATACGCAGTATTTT. It is translated as CASSEAASTDTQYF. The whole variable domain, remainder taken from reference TRBV18 and TRBJ2-3, is NAGVMQNPRHLVRRRGQEARLRCSPMKGHSHVYWYRQLPEEGLKFMVYLQKENIIDESGMPKERFSAEFPKEGPSILRIQQVVRGDSAAYFCASSEAASTDTQYFGPGTRLTVL.

CDR3 coding DNA: TGCGCCAGCAGCCCGGGACTAGCGGGAGGGCAGGGCGAGCAGTACTTC. Its protein is CASSPGLAGGQGEQYF. The chain combines TRBV5-1 with TRBJ2-7; 16 nucleotides agree with TRBD2. CDR1 SGHRS and CDR2 YFSETQ come from the germline V gene. The CDR3 spans 16 residues. The ends lost 4 bases at V and 6 bases at J; junction bases unmatched: 7.

The chain has TRBV4-2 and TRBJ2-7; the D gene is possibly TRBD2 (5 bases). Trimming pared 0 bases from V and 0 bases from J, leaving 6 bases between. Germline CDR1 is LGHNA and CDR2 is YNFKEQ. The CDR3 runs to 14 residues. CDR3 sequence: CASSQERASYEQYF. DNA for the CDR3: TGTGCCAGCAGCCAAGAGAGGGCCTCCTACGAGCAGTACTTC.

V gene TRBV6-5 combines with J gene TRBJ1-1, with 7 bases identical to TRBD1. The CDR3 runs 13 residues. The germline V gene has CDR1 MNHEY and CDR2 SVGAGI. With 11 bases clipped from V and 0 bases from J, the junction kept 6 bases outside the gene matches. CDR3 in amino acids: CASRTGMNTEAFF. CDR3 sequence (DNA): TGTGCCTCTCGGACAGGCATGAACACTGAAGCTTTCTTT.